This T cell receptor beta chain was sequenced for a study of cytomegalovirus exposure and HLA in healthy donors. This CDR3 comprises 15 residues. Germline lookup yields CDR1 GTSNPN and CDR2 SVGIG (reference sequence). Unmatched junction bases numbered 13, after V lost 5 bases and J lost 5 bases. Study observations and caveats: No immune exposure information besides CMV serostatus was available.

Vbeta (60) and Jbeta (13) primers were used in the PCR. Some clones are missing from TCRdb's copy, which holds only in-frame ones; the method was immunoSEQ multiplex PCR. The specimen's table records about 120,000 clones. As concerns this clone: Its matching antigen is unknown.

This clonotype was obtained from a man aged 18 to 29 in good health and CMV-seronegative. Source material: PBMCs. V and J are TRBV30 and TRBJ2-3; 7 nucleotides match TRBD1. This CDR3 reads CAWDQGQPRRDTQYF. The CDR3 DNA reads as TGTGCCTGGGATCAGGGACAGCCCCGACGAGATACGCAGTATTTT.